Sequencing of this T cell receptor beta chain was carried out in a study of identical twins. CDR3 length: 15 amino acids. Per the germline V gene, CDR1 is SGHTA and CDR2 is FQGNSA. V gave up 1 base and J gave up 10 bases; unmatched junction bases: 8. No donor was unhealthy or non-Caucasian. Via MiXCR, TCRdb re-called the 5' RACE reads, giving one row per CDR3 protein. The sample lists 450,000 or so distinct CDR3 sequences; over 12% were seen once. The sample was also linked to a second study, of yellow fever vaccine responses in identical twins.

The sequenced sample was CD4+ T cells sorted from blood. The sequence came from a woman between 18 and 29 years old in good health. The rearrangement links TRBV7-2 to TRBJ2-3; 10 nucleotides align to TRBD2. The CDR3 protein is CASSLGGLAGVSQYF. CDR3 DNA sequence: TGTGCCAGCAGCTTAGGGGGGCTAGCGGGAGTTTCGCAGTATTTT. Full variable domain (remainder filled in from reference TRBV7-2 and TRBJ2-3): GAGVSQSPSNKVTEKGKDVELRCDPISGHTALYWYRQSLGQGLEFLIYFQGNSAPDKSGLPSDRFSAERTGGSVSTLTIQRTQQEDSAVYLCASSLGGLAGVSQYFGPGTRLTVL.